This T cell receptor beta chain comes out of a study of T cells in Graves' hyperthyroidism and ophthalmopathy. Remarks on this clonotype: Antigen: not known.

Overall study findings and caveats: A model using 13 V-J features told ophthalmopathy apart from stable hyperthyroidism. Blood samples included most of the expanded thyroid clonotypes exceeding 0.001.

Amplified regions were TCR beta CDR3 sequences from RNA transcripts. HTBI primers were employed in a first-round RT-PCR of the TCR CDR3. MiXCR, run by TCRdb on the multiplex PCR reads, gives a single entry per CDR3 protein. This repertoire shows about 300,000 distinct CDR3 sequences, roughly a fifth found once; its top ten account for less than 45%. The study included ophthalmopathy patients with Clinical Activity Score at least 3, NOSPECS grade at least 4 and duration under 3 months. Fresh peripheral blood, approximately 10 ml, was the source of the PBMCs. CDR1 is SEHNR, CDR2 FQNEAQ, per germline (reference sequence). The CDR3 has 15 amino acids. V lost 2 bases to trimming and J lost 5 bases, with 13 bases between them.

Sequences were obtained from blood. The rearrangement joins TRBV7-9 to TRBJ2-1, with D tentatively TRBD1 (5 bases). This TCR was recovered from a man aged 50 or older with Graves' ophthalmopathy. DNA for the CDR3: TGTGCCAGCAGCTTACGTGTTAGGGGAAACAATGAGCAGTTCTTC. Amino acids: CASSLRVRGNNEQFF.